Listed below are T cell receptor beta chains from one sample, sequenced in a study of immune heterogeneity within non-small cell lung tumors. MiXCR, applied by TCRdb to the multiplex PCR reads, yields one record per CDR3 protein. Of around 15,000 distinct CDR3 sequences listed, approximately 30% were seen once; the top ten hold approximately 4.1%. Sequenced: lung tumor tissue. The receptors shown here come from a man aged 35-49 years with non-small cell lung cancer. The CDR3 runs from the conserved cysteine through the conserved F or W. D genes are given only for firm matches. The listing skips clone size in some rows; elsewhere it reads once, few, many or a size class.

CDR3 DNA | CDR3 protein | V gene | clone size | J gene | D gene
TGTGCCAGCAGTAGGGACAGAAATTCACCCCTCCACTTT | CASSRDRNSPLHF | TRBV28 | medium-sized | TRBJ1-6 | TRBD1
TGTGCCGGCAGCTTACATAGCGGGCTAAGCTCCTACAATGAGCAGTTCTTC | CAGSLHSGLSSYNEQFF | TRBV7-3 | . | TRBJ2-1 | TRBD2
TGTGCCAGCAGCGTGGCCGGGACAGGTCTAAATTCACCCCTCCACTTT | CASSVAGTGLNSPLHF | TRBV9 | many | TRBJ1-6 | TRBD1
TGTGCCAGCAGCCCGGGGACAGGGGATTTGTGGAATGAGCAGTTCTTC | CASSPGTGDLWNEQFF | TRBV9 | . | TRBJ2-1 | TRBD1
TGTGCCACCAGCGCTGTGCAGGACTGCAATGAAAAACTGTTTTTT | CATSAVQDCNEKLFF | TRBV15 | once | TRBJ1-4 | .
TGCAGTGCTAGAGATTGGTCAAGGGCGGGTGAAAAACTGTTTTTT | CSARDWSRAGEKLFF | TRBV20-1 | medium-sized | TRBJ1-4 | .
TGTGCCAGCAGCTTAGGGGGGGCAAACAAGCCCTACGAGCAGTACTTC | CASSLGGANKPYEQYF | TRBV7-8 | many | TRBJ2-7 | .
TGTGCCAGCAGCTTGGGAATGCTGGAGTACAATGAGCAGTTCTTC | CASSLGMLEYNEQFF | TRBV5-6 | . | TRBJ2-1 | .
TGTGCCAGCTCACCAAACAGGGCCGGGGCTAGCACTGAGCAGTTCTTC | CASSPNRAGASTEQFF | TRBV18 | few | TRBJ2-1 | .
TGCGCCAGCAGTTTAGGAATTGGGACAGAAAAGAAAGCTTTCTTT | CASSLGIGTEKKAFF | TRBV5-1 | few | TRBJ1-1 | TRBD1
TGTGCCAGCAGCCCGCGCCTGGCGGGAGGGCCTAGAACCGACAATGAGCAGTTCTTC | CASSPRLAGGPRTDNEQFF | TRBV7-8 | many | TRBJ2-1 | TRBD2
TGTGCCAGCAGACGCCGGGACAGGAACACTGAAGCTTTCTTT | CASRRRDRNTEAFF | TRBV12-3/TRBV12-4 | many | TRBJ1-1 | TRBD1
TGCGCCAGCAGCCAAGCCGGATCAGGACAGTATAATTCACCCCTCCACTTT | CASSQAGSGQYNSPLHF | TRBV4-1 | few | TRBJ1-6 | .
TGCAGTGCTACCGGGACAGAGGCCTATGGCTACACCTTC | CSATGTEAYGYTF | TRBV20-1 | medium-sized | TRBJ1-2 | TRBD1
TGTGCCAGCAGCGAATATGGGGGACAGGGCAATAATTCACCCCTCCACTTT | CASSEYGGQGNNSPLHF | TRBV7-6 | many | TRBJ1-6 | TRBD1
TGCGCCAGCAGCCAAGATTACAGGAGTTCCTACGAGCAGTACTTC | CASSQDYRSSYEQYF | TRBV4-3 | . | TRBJ2-7 | .
TGTGCCAGCAGCCAAGCTCCCTGGGGCTACACCTTC | CASSQAPWGYTF | TRBV14 | few | TRBJ1-2 | .
TGTGCCAGCAGCACCGGTCCGTGGGAGTATTTT | CASSTGPWEYF | TRBV5-6 | . | TRBJ2-3 | .
TGTGCCAGTAGTCCGGGACTAGCGAGCTCCGGGGAGCTGTTTTTT | CASSPGLASSGELFF | TRBV19 | medium-sized | TRBJ2-2 | TRBD2
TGCAGTGCTAGAGATCAGTCTGAGATTTCCACAGATACGCAGTATTTT | CSARDQSEISTDTQYF | TRBV20-1 | . | TRBJ2-3 | .
TGTGCCAGCAGTCAAGGGGGGACAGGAACTAATGAAAAACTGTTTTTT | CASSQGGTGTNEKLFF | TRBV3-1 | . | TRBJ1-4 | TRBD1
TGTGCCAGCAGCTTCCTCCTCGGTTCCTACGAGCAGTACTTC | CASSFLLGSYEQYF | TRBV7-6 | many | TRBJ2-7 | .
TGTGCCAGCACCGAAAGACAGGGTCCGACGCAGTATTTT | CASTERQGPTQYF | TRBV6-1 | many | TRBJ2-3 | TRBD1
TGTGCCAGCAGTTTCGTCGGCGGGAGATATAGCACCGGGGAGCTGTTTTTT | CASSFVGGRYSTGELFF | TRBV27 | few | TRBJ2-2 | TRBD2
TGTGCCAGCAGCTCGAGCTCAGGGAAGGTGCCCTACGAGCAGTACTTC | CASSSSSGKVPYEQYF | TRBV7-2 | many | TRBJ2-7 | .
TGTGCCAGCAGTTACTCAGGAGCGGGAGGAACGTTAGATACGCAGTATTTT | CASSYSGAGGTLDTQYF | TRBV6-5 | few | TRBJ2-3 | TRBD2
TGTGCCAGCAGCTTACGGTGGGACGGTGAAGAGACCCAGTACTTC | CASSLRWDGEETQYF | TRBV7-2 | . | TRBJ2-5 | .
TGTGCCAGCAGTTTGAGGCAGCAAGAGACCCAGTACTTC | CASSLRQQETQYF | TRBV28 | . | TRBJ2-5 | .
TGTGCCACCAGTGATACGATCGGGGGCTCCTACAATGAGCAGCTCTTC | CATSDTIGGSYNEQLF | TRBV24-1 | once | TRBJ2-1 | .
TGCGCCAGCAGCAAATCTAGCGGGAGCGACGAGCAGTACTTC | CASSKSSGSDEQYF | TRBV5-1 | many | TRBJ2-7 | TRBD2
TGTGCCAGTAGCTGGACGGGAGGGCCTCAGGAGCAGTACTTC | CASSWTGGPQEQYF | TRBV19 | many | TRBJ2-7 | TRBD2
TGTGCCAGCCGCGTTAGGGTGGGGTACACTGAAGCTTTCTTT | CASRVRVGYTEAFF | TRBV6-4 | . | TRBJ1-1 | .
TGTGCCAGCAGTTTAGGAGGACAGGGGGGCGAGCAGTACTTC | CASSLGGQGGEQYF | TRBV27 | medium-sized | TRBJ2-7 | TRBD1
TGCAGTGCTAGAGATGGGGCGGGATTTTCCTACAATGAGCAGTTCTTC | CSARDGAGFSYNEQFF | TRBV20-1 | . | TRBJ2-1 | .
TGTGCCAGCAGTTATAGGACCGGGACAGGGCAAGGGAACTATGGCTACACCTTC | CASSYRTGTGQGNYGYTF | TRBV6-5 | few | TRBJ1-2 | TRBD1
TGCGCCAGCAGATCGGGACCAACTAATGAAAAACTGTTTTTT | CASRSGPTNEKLFF | TRBV5-1 | many | TRBJ1-4 | .
TGTGCCAGCATCTTATCGGGGACTAGCCCCGTTCGATCAGATACGCAGTATTTT | CASILSGTSPVRSDTQYF | TRBV7-3 | . | TRBJ2-3 | TRBD2
TGCAGTGCTAGAGACGTCCGGGAGGTTGGCACAGATACGCAGTATTTT | CSARDVREVGTDTQYF | TRBV20-1 | few | TRBJ2-3 | TRBD2
TGTGCCAGCAGCTCAGATCCTAACTATGGCTACACCTTC | CASSSDPNYGYTF | TRBV3-1 | many | TRBJ1-2 | .
TGCAGCGTTGATACGTCCCTGGTTGAGAACACTGAAGCTTTCTTT | CSVDTSLVENTEAFF | TRBV29-1 | few | TRBJ1-1 | .
TGCGCCAGCAGCTTGGCTGGCGGGACTAGCATCTACAATGAGCAGTTCTTC | CASSLAGGTSIYNEQFF | TRBV5-1 | few | TRBJ2-1 | TRBD2
TGTGCCAGTAGTACGGGGACAGGGGGTAATGAAAAACTGTTTTTT | CASSTGTGGNEKLFF | TRBV19 | medium-sized | TRBJ1-4 | TRBD1
TGTACCAGCAGCGTAGGAGGGGGAAATGAAAAACTGTTTTTT | CTSSVGGGNEKLFF | TRBV9 | . | TRBJ1-4 | .
TGTGCCAGCAGTGTGGGACAGCCGAACACCGGGGAGCTGTTTTTT | CASSVGQPNTGELFF | TRBV6-4 | few | TRBJ2-2 | TRBD1
TGTGCCACCAGCTTCTCGGGCCTGACCGGGGAGCTGTTTTTT | CATSFSGLTGELFF | TRBV5-6 | . | TRBJ2-2 | .
TGCAGTGCTAGAGATCTTAGAACCTCCTACGAGCAGTACTTC | CSARDLRTSYEQYF | TRBV20-1 | few | TRBJ2-7 | .
TGTGCCAGCAGCTTGTGGACAGGGTCTATTGAGCAGTTCTTC | CASSLWTGSIEQFF | TRBV5-6 | . | TRBJ2-1 | TRBD1
TGTGCCAGCAGTGGACACCCAGGGGGCGCGCCTGAAAAACTGTTTTTT | CASSGHPGGAPEKLFF | TRBV27 | . | TRBJ1-4 | TRBD1
TGTGCCAGCAATAGGGGAGCGAACACCGGGGAGCTGTTTTTT | CASNRGANTGELFF | TRBV27 | many | TRBJ2-2 | .
TGTGCCTGGGAGCGGGATCCGAACACCGGGGAGCTGTTTTTT | CAWERDPNTGELFF | TRBV30 | many | TRBJ2-2 | TRBD2